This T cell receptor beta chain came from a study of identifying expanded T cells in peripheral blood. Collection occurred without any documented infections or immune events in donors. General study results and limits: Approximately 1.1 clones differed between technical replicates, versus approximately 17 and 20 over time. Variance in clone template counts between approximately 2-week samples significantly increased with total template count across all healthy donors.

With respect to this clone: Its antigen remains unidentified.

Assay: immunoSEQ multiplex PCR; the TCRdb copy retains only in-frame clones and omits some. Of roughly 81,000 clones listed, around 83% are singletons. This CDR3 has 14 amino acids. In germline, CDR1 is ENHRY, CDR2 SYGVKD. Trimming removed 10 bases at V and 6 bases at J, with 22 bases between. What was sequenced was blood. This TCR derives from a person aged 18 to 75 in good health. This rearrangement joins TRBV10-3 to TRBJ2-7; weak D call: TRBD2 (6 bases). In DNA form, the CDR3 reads TGTGCCACCACCCCAAGACTAGAAAGGGGCGAGCAGTACTTC. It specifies CATTPRLERGEQYF.